A single sample is the source of the 18 T cell receptor beta chains below, sequenced in a study of sequential checkpoint blockade in melanoma. The assay was immunoSEQ multiplex PCR, and TCRdb's table has in-frame clones only and misses some. The table includes 4,000 or so clones, approximately 51% detected once. Stated treatment: randomized to nivolumab then ipilimumab (arm A) or the reverse (arm B). The sample here was CD8+ T cells sorted from blood (inferred from file names), taken from a patient given nivolumab and ipilimumab in sequence. The receptors derive from a human donor with melanoma.

In this sample, this clone turned up a few times. This chain connects TRBV19 to TRBJ2-7, with a weak D call TRBD2 (6 bases). V dropped 5 bases and J dropped 3 bases, with 17 bases sitting between them. The germline V gene encodes CDR1 LNHDA and CDR2 SQIVND (reference sequence). CDR3 length: 15 amino acids. The CDR3 protein is CASSGSGVPYYEQYF. CDR3 nucleotides: TGTGCCAGTAGTGGTTCGGGAGTCCCGTACTACGAGCAGTACTTC.

The chain uses TRBV6-5 and TRBJ1-2; no clear D gene. Per germline, CDR1 MNHEY and CDR2 SVGAGI. The CDR3 length is 12 residues. V was shortened by 7 bases and J by 4 bases, with 10 bases between the two germline ends. The CDR3 coding sequence is TGTGCCAGCACCCCGAGCGGCTATGGCTACACCTTC. It specifies CASTPSGYGYTF.

This sequence joins TRBV27 and TRBJ2-3; 8 bases are shared with TRBD2. CDR3 length equals 16 residues. Germline V lookup: CDR1 MNHEY, CDR2 SMNVEV (reference sequence). The junction had 7 bases not matched to a gene; V was cut back by 3 bases and J by 2 bases. The CDR3 region has the DNA TGTGCCAGCAGTTTCTCAGCGGGAGACCTCACAGATACGCAGTATTTT. It translates to CASSFSAGDLTDTQYF.

This clone is medium-sized in the sample. The chain employs TRBV28 and TRBJ1-1; 7 bases map to TRBD1. Per the germline V gene, CDR1 is MDHEN and CDR2 is SYDVKM. This CDR3 is 14 amino acids long. J gave up 1 base and V 6 bases, and 5 bases lay outside the gene matches. CDR3 sequence: CASRWGQRNTEAFF. The CDR3 DNA follows: TGTGCCAGCAGATGGGGACAGCGGAACACTGAAGCTTTCTTT.

This clone was seen a few times. V and J are TRBV4-3 and TRBJ2-6; TRBD2 is a possible D gene (6 bases). V lost 4 bases and J 11 bases, leaving 12 bases between the germline ends. The CDR3 is 13 amino acids. In germline, CDR1 is LGHNA, CDR2 YSLEER. For the CDR3, the DNA is TGCGCCAGCAGCCCTCCGGGAGCGGACGTCCTGACTTTC. As protein: CASSPPGADVLTF.

This sequence joins TRBV12-2 and TRBJ2-1; the table calls TRBD1, which could not be checked here. TRBV12-2 is a pseudogene locus. The CDR3 totals 18 residues. CDR3 bases: TGTGCAAGTCGCTTAGGGGACCGCGGACAGGGACTAAACAATGAGCAGTTCTTC. This gives the protein CASRLGDRGQGLNNEQFF.

In its sample, this clone was seen a few times. The rearrangement links TRBV4-2 to TRBJ1-2, with 11 nucleotides matching TRBD1. V gave up 2 bases and J gave up 7 bases; unmatched junction bases: 6. Germline CDR1 LGHNA, CDR2 YNFKEQ. The CDR3 runs to 15 residues. CDR3 DNA sequence: TGTGCCAGCAGCCAATGGGGGACAGGGGGTTTTGGCTACACCTTC. It is translated as CASSQWGTGGFGYTF.

This clone is categorized as medium-sized. The rearrangement links TRBV28 to TRBJ2-7, with no clear D. The length of the CDR3 is 13 residues. CDR1 and CDR2 from the germline V gene are MDHEN and SYDVKM. The V end lost 5 bases, the J end lost 3 bases, and 11 bases lay between the germline ends. For the CDR3, the DNA is TGTGCCAGCAGTGAGGAGAACCACTACGAGCAGTACTTC. Translated, it gives CASSEENHYEQYF.

The chain is built from TRBV19 and TRBJ1-2, with no clear D. V was cut by 3 bases and J by 4 bases, with 9 bases left in between. Germline-derived CDR1 and CDR2 are LNHDA and SQIVND (reference sequence). This CDR3 region has 13 residues. In DNA form, the CDR3 reads TGTGCCAGTAGTATTCTGGCCGCCTATGGCTACACCTTC. Its translation is CASSILAAYGYTF.

Comments on this clone: A read error is likely here: a far larger clone is one base away. This chain joins TRBV7-3 and TRBJ1-2, with 7 bases identical to TRBD1. Germline lookup yields CDR1 SGHTA and CDR2 FQGTGA. This CDR3 is 13 amino acids long. The CDR3: CDSSLGGTDGYTF. CDR3 DNA: TGTGACAGCAGCTTAGGGGGCACGGATGGCTACACCTTC.

This clone was seen a handful of times. V usage is TRBV9 and J usage is TRBJ1-2; the D is unclear. The V and J ends lost 2 bases and 8 bases respectively, with 13 bases between them. Germline values: CDR1 SGDLS, CDR2 YYNGEE. This CDR3 contains 13 residues. Here the CDR3 reads CASSVGQVKGYTF. CDR3 sequence (DNA): TGTGCCAGCAGCGTTGGTCAGGTGAAGGGCTACACCTTC.

This chain uses TRBV6-5 with TRBJ2-5; TRBD1 agrees at 9 bases. Germline trimming cut 6 bases from V and 6 bases from J; bases unmatched to any gene: 5. Germline CDR1 MNHEY, CDR2 SVGAGI. The CDR3 runs to 13 residues. The CDR3 loop reads CASRWDRAKTQYF. Written as DNA, the CDR3 is TGTGCCAGCAGATGGGACAGGGCGAAGACCCAGTACTTC.

The rearrangement uses TRBV4-2 and TRBJ1-1; 9 bases fit TRBD1. Per germline, CDR1 LGHNA and CDR2 YNFKEQ. The CDR3 spans 15 residues. Unmatched junction bases numbered 6, after V lost 3 bases and J lost 4 bases. The CDR3 here is CASSHGTGWSTEAFF. In DNA form, the CDR3 reads TGTGCCAGCAGCCACGGGACAGGGTGGAGCACTGAAGCTTTCTTT.

A note on this clone: Additional DNA sequences in this sample encode the identical CDR3. The genes are TRBV28 and TRBJ2-3, with 8 bases lining up with TRBD2. V dropped 3 bases and J dropped 3; count of bases not matched to a gene: 2. Germline CDR1 is MDHEN and CDR2 is SYDVKM. The CDR3 has 14 residues. The CDR3 region has the DNA TGTGCCAGCAGTTTTGTAGCGGGGACAGATACGCAGTATTTT. As protein: CASSFVAGTDTQYF.

This clone was recorded a few times. The chain carries TRBV6-6 and TRBJ2-1; D gene uncertain. Trimming removed 0 bases from V and 10 bases from J, with 4 bases in between. The CDR3 spans 11 residues. Germline CDR1 reads MNHNY; CDR2 reads SVGAGI (reference sequence). CDR3 DNA: TGTGCCAGCAGTTACTCGCGGGAGCAGTTCTTC. This translates into CASSYSREQFF.

V usage is TRBV5-6 and J usage is TRBJ1-2; D gene unclear. Germline loops: CDR1 SGHDT, CDR2 YYEEEE. Trimming stripped 3 bases from V and 7 bases from J, with 10 bases between. CDR3 length: 12 residues. The CDR3, as DNA: TGTGCCAGCAGCTCGCTCCCGGGTGGCTACACCTTC. The encoded protein is CASSSLPGGYTF.

J is TRBJ2-7 and V is TRBV4-1, with 9 bases identical to TRBD2. Trimming at V came to 1 base and at J to 5 bases, leaving 15 bases not matched to a gene. This CDR3 spans 18 amino acids. Germline lookup yields CDR1 MGHRA and CDR2 YSYEKL. CDR3 coding DNA: TGCGCCAGCAGCCAAGTTATTGGCGGCGGGGGGGCCCAGGACGAGCAGTACTTC. This encodes CASSQVIGGGGAQDEQYF.

The chain carries TRBV4-2 and TRBJ1-2; TRBD1 agrees at 9 bases. The ends lost 3 bases at V and 2 bases at J; junction bases unmatched: 7. Germline lookup yields CDR1 LGHNA and CDR2 YNFKEQ. This CDR3 is 16 amino acids long. Written as DNA, the CDR3 is TGTGCCAGCAGCCAGGCTGACGGGACAGGGAACTATGGCTACACCTTC. Translated: CASSQADGTGNYGYTF.